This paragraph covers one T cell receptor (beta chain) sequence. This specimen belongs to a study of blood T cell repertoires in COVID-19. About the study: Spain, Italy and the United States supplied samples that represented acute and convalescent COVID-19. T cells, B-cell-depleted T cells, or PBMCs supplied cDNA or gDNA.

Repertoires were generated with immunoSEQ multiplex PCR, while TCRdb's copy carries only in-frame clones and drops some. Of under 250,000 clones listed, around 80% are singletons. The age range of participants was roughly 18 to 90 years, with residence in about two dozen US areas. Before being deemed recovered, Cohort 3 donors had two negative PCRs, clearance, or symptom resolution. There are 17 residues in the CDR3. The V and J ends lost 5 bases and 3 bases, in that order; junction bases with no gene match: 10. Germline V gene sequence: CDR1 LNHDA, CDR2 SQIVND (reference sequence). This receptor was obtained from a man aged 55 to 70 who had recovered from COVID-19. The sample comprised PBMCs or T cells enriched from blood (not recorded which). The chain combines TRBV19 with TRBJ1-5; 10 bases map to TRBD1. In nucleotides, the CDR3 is TGTGCCAGTAGTTCCCCCCCCGGGACAGGGGACAATCAGCCCCAGCATTTT. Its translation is CASSSPPGTGDNQPQHF.